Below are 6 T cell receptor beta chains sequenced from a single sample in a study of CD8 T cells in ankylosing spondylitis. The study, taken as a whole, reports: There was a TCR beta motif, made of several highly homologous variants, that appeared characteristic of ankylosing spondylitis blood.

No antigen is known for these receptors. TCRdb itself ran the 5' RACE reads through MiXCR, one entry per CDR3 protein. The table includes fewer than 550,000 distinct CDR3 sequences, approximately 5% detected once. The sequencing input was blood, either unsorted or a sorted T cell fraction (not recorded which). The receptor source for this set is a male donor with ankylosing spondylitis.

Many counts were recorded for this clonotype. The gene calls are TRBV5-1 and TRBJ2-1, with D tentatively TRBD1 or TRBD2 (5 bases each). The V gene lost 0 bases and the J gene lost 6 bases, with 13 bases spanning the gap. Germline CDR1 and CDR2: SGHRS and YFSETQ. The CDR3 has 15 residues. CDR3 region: CASSLAWQGVNEQFF. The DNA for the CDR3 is TGCGCCAGCAGCTTGGCCTGGCAGGGAGTCAATGAGCAGTTCTTC.

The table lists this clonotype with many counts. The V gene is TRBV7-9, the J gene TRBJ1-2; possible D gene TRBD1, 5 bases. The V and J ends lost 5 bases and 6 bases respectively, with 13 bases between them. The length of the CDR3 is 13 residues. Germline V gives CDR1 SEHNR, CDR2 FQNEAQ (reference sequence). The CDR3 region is CASSPQGGDGYTF. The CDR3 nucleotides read TGTGCCAGCAGCCCCCAGGGTGGAGATGGCTACACCTTC.

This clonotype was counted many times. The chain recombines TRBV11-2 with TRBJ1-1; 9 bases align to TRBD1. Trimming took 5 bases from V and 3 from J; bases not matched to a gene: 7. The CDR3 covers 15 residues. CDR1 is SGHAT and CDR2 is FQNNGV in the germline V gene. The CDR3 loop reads CASSRTGGGDTEAFF. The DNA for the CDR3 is TGTGCCAGCAGCCGCACAGGGGGCGGAGACACTGAAGCTTTCTTT.

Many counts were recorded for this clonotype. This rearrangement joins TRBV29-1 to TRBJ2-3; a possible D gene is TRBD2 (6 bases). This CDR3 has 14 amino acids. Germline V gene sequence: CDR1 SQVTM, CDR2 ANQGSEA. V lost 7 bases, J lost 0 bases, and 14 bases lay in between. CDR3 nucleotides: TGCAGCGCTGACCTGGAGGGAAGCACAGATACGCAGTATTTT. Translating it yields CSADLEGSTDTQYF.

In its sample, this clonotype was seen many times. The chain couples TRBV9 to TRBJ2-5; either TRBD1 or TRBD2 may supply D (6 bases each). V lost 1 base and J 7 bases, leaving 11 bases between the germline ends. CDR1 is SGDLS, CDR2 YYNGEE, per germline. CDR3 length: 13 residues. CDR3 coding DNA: TGTGCCAGCAGCGTACGGGGGCTAGGGACCCAGTACTTC. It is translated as CASSVRGLGTQYF.

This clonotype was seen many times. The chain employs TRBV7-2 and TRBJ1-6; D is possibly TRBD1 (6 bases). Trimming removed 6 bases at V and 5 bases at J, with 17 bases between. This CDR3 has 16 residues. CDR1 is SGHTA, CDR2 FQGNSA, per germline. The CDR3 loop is CASRPPGGAHNSPLHF. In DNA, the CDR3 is TGTGCCAGCAGGCCGCCGGGGGGGGCGCATAATTCACCCCTCCACTTT.